This T cell receptor (beta chain) comes out of a study of OX40 agonist ivuxolimab in advanced cancers. Trimming left V 5 bases short and J 2 bases short, with 16 bases between. The germline V gene has CDR1 MDHEN and CDR2 SYDVKM. CDR3 size: 15 residues. Here immunoSEQ multiplex PCR was the method, and the copy in TCRdb shows in-frame clones only, minus some. The sample comprises about 75,000 clones, over 85% of which are singletons, and 0.3% to 0.4% rests with the top ten. Source: CD4+ or CD8+ T cells sorted from blood, taken in a trial of the OX40 agonist ivuxolimab. This chain connects TRBV28 to TRBJ2-7; weak D call: TRBD2 (5 bases). This clonotype originated in an adult with an advanced solid tumor such as melanoma, head and neck, liver or kidney cancer. The CDR3 bases are TGTGCCAGCAGTCCCTCCCCGAGGGTCACCTACGAGCAGTACTTC. Translation: CASSPSPRVTYEQYF.